A single sample is the source of the 27 T cell receptor beta chains below, sequenced in a study of T-cell memory formation after mild COVID-19. TCRdb itself ran the 5' RACE reads through MiXCR, one entry per CDR3 protein. Among approximately 340,000 distinct CDR3 sequences listed, approximately 13% were seen once. The sample was PBMCs or a T cell subset sorted from them (not recorded which). The receptor source for this set is a man aged 18 to 35 who had mild COVID-19 (a few samples of this study predate the infection). Cell type and time point are not known.

Only a few counts were recorded for this clonotype. The chain joins TRBV11-2 to TRBJ2-7, with 7 bases identical to TRBD1. Germline V CDR1 and CDR2: SGHAT, FQNNGV. V trimming: 5 bases; J trimming: 0 bases; junction bases outside the gene matches: 16. CDR3 length: 18 amino acids. The CDR3: CASSTPRRRDSSSYEQYF. The CDR3 DNA is TGTGCCAGCAGCACCCCCCGCCGCCGGGACAGTAGCTCCTACGAGCAGTACTTC.

The chain links TRBV5-6 to TRBJ2-5, with TRBD2 matching over 8 bases. The CDR3 length is 13 residues. Germline V gene sequence: CDR1 SGHDT, CDR2 YYEEEE. J gave up 5 bases and V 4 bases, and 4 bases lay outside the gene matches. CDR3 in amino acids: CASSKAGVETQYF. For the CDR3, the DNA is TGTGCCAGCAGCAAAGCGGGGGTGGAGACCCAGTACTTC. Complete variable domain (other parts from reference TRBV5-6 and TRBJ2-5): DAGVTQSPTHLIKTRGQQVTLRCSPKSGHDTVSWYQQALGQGPQFIFQYYEEEERQRGNFPDRFSGHQFPNYSSELNVNALLLGDSALYLCASSKAGVETQYFGPGTRLLVL.

This chain links TRBV29-1 with TRBJ2-2; D gene ambiguous. The CDR3 is 12 amino acids. V dropped 4 bases and J dropped 6 bases, with 9 bases sitting between them. CDR1 and CDR2 (germline): SQVTM, ANQGSEA. The CDR3 sequence: CSVATLAGELFF. The DNA for the CDR3 is TGCAGCGTTGCCACGCTGGCCGGGGAGCTGTTTTTT.

This clonotype was found a few times. V usage is TRBV7-2 and J usage is TRBJ2-3; TRBD2 agrees at 13 bases. The junction had 3 bases not matched to a gene; V was cut back by 6 bases and J by 6 bases. Per germline, CDR1 SGHTA and CDR2 FQGNSA. The CDR3 loop spans 14 amino acids. CDR3 amino acids: CASSWTSGGDTQYF. The CDR3 region has the DNA TGTGCCAGCAGTTGGACTAGCGGGGGTGATACGCAGTATTTT.

The chain carries TRBV10-3 and TRBJ1-2; no clear D. This CDR3 is built from 12 residues. V was cut by 4 bases and J by 0 bases, with 3 bases left in between. Germline CDR1 and CDR2: ENHRY and SYGVKD. The CDR3 protein is CAISGANYGYTF. CDR3 nucleotide sequence: TGTGCCATCAGTGGAGCTAACTATGGCTACACCTTC.

The chain is built from TRBV5-1 and TRBJ1-1; D remains ambiguous. The CDR3 runs to 15 residues. Germline CDR1 SGHRS, CDR2 YFSETQ. V was clipped by 0 bases and J by 5 bases, with 14 bases between them. CDR3 DNA: TGCGCCAGCAGCTTGGAGATTGGGGTTGGAACTGAAGCTTTCTTT. Translating gives CASSLEIGVGTEAFF.

This clonotype was counted a few times. The genes are TRBV6-2 or TRBV6-3 and TRBJ1-1; 7 bases agree with TRBD1. Unmatched junction bases numbered 7, after V lost 0 bases and J lost 3 bases. CDR1 is MNHEY and CDR2 is SVGEGT in the germline V gene. CDR3 length: 16 residues. The CDR3 DNA follows: TGTGCCAGCAGTTACTCGAGGGAGGGGGCTGACACTGAAGCTTTCTTT. Protein sequence: CASSYSREGADTEAFF.

This clonotype was counted a few times. The rearrangement links TRBV5-6 to TRBJ2-7, with 7 bases aligning to TRBD1. Germline values: CDR1 SGHDT, CDR2 YYEEEE. This CDR3 is 15 amino acids long. Trimming took 4 bases from V and 5 from J; bases not matched to a gene: 12. CDR3 nucleotides: TGTGCCAGCAGCCTCACCGGGACAACAGGGGACGAGCAGTACGTC. The encoded protein is CASSLTGTTGDEQYV.

This clonotype was observed at least ten times. The chain combines TRBV10-3 with TRBJ2-3, with 10 bases fitting TRBD1. V lost 6 bases and J lost 4; bases outside the gene matches: 7. The germline CDR1 and CDR2 sequences are ENHRY and SYGVKD. This CDR3 contains 15 residues. CDR3 amino acids: CAISSRDRGADTQYF. The CDR3, as DNA: TGTGCCATCAGCTCCCGGGACAGGGGTGCAGATACGCAGTATTTT.

This clonotype was seen a handful of times. An end of the junction differs from the germline gene, which may be a read error. The genes are TRBV12-3 or TRBV12-4 and TRBJ2-3; no clear D. The CDR3 sequence is 12 residues long. CDR3 residues: CASSPMILSANF. For the CDR3, the DNA is TGTGCCAGCAGTCCAATGATACTCAGCGCGAATTTT.

This clonotype has just a few counts. The V gene is TRBV7-2, the J gene TRBJ2-3, with 7 nucleotides matching TRBD2. This CDR3 region has 14 residues. J gave up 5 bases and V 2 bases, and 4 bases lay outside the gene matches. CDR1 is SGHTA and CDR2 is FQGNSA in the germline V gene. The CDR3 bases are TGTGCCAGCAGCTTAAGACGGGGGGTAGATACGCAGTATTTT. This encodes CASSLRRGVDTQYF.

This clonotype has more than one count but fewer than ten. This chain uses TRBV5-1 with TRBJ1-1; D not resolved. Germline V CDR1 and CDR2: SGHRS, YFSETQ. Trimming removed 2 bases at V and 6 bases at J, with 11 bases between. The CDR3 is 13 residues long. The CDR3 sequence: CASSFARESEAFF. In nucleotides, the CDR3 is TGCGCCAGCAGCTTCGCAAGGGAGTCTGAAGCTTTCTTT.

A few counts support this clonotype. The J gene is TRBJ1-1, the V gene TRBV7-6; no firm D call. This CDR3 is 17 amino acids long. Germline V lookup: CDR1 SGHVS, CDR2 FNYEAQ. With 4 bases removed from V and 6 bases from J, the gap between germline ends came to 24 bases. CDR3 in DNA: TGTGCCAGCAGCTGGGGAGTGGGGTTCGGGATGGGCCCTGAAGCTTTCTTT. Translating gives CASSWGVGFGMGPEAFF. The complete variable domain, with remaining parts taken from reference TRBV7-6 and TRBJ1-1, reads GAGVSQSPRYKVTKRGQDVALRCDPISGHVSLYWYRQALGQGPEFLTYFNYEAQQDKSGLPNDRFSAERPEGSISTLTIQRTEQRDSAMYRCASSWGVGFGMGPEAFFGQGTRLTVV.

The sample holds a few counts of this clonotype. V gene TRBV10-3 combines with J gene TRBJ1-6, with D hard to call. Germline V gene data show CDR1 as ENHRY and CDR2 as SYGVKD. This CDR3 has 17 residues. V lost 1 base and J lost 0, with 10 bases in between. This chain's CDR3 is CAISEWSVDSYNSPLHF. The CDR3 DNA reads TGTGCCATCAGTGAGTGGTCAGTGGACTCCTATAATTCACCCCTCCACTTT.

This clonotype has more than one count but fewer than ten. The chain carries TRBV4-1 and TRBJ1-5; D remains ambiguous. From germline, CDR1 is MGHRA and CDR2 YSYEKL. V gave up 5 bases and J gave up 6 bases, with 20 bases separating them. The CDR3 has 16 amino acids. The CDR3 DNA sequence: TGCGCCAGCAGCTTAGGCGGACCGCAGGATCGTCAGCCCCAGCATTTT. It codes for CASSLGGPQDRQPQHF.

This clonotype has just a few counts. The CDR3 sequence is CAISVSADTQYF. CDR3 DNA sequence: TGTGCCATCAGTGTTAGCGCAGATACGCAGTATTTT. The chain employs TRBV10-3 and TRBJ2-3; possible D gene TRBD2, 5 bases. The CDR3 is 12 residues long. Trimming stripped 4 bases from V and 4 bases from J, with 6 bases between. The germline V gene has CDR1 ENHRY and CDR2 SYGVKD.

This clonotype was found a few times. The V call is TRBV6-5, the J call TRBJ1-5; 9 positions agree with TRBD1. V trimming: 6 bases; J trimming: 6 bases; junction bases outside the gene matches: 6. Germline V lookup: CDR1 MNHEY, CDR2 SVGAGI. The CDR3 runs 14 residues. The CDR3: CASRGQGGGQPQHF. The CDR3 coding sequence is TGTGCCAGCAGGGGACAGGGAGGTGGTCAGCCCCAGCATTTT.

This chain uses TRBV3-1 with TRBJ1-6; D unclear. The germline V and J ends were trimmed by 5 bases and 9 bases, with 20 bases remaining between them. This CDR3 is built from 16 residues. CDR1 is LGHDT, CDR2 YNNKEL, per germline (reference sequence). Here the CDR3 reads CASSALRRRAGSPLHF. As DNA, the CDR3 is TGTGCCAGCAGCGCCCTGAGGCGAAGGGCCGGTTCACCCCTCCACTTT. The variable domain in full, completed from reference TRBV3-1 and TRBJ1-6, reads DTAVSQTPKYLVTQMGNDKSIKCEQNLGHDTMYWYKQDSKKFLKIMFSYNNKELIINETVPNRFSPKSPDKAHLNLHINSLELGDSAVYFCASSALRRRAGSPLHFGNGTRLTVT.

This clonotype was seen more than once but under ten times. CDR3 amino acids: CASSQESQIPVLGQYF. The CDR3 DNA sequence: TGCGCCAGCAGCCAAGAATCACAGATACCTGTTCTTGGGCAGTACTTC. This chain connects TRBV4-1 to TRBJ2-7; no definite D call. Trimming cost V 0 bases and J 9 bases, with 21 bases left between them. This CDR3 has 16 amino acids. Germline values: CDR1 MGHRA, CDR2 YSYEKL.

This clonotype was detected many times. V and J are TRBV6-5 and TRBJ1-6; the D gene is possibly TRBD1 (5 bases). V was shortened by 2 bases and J by 0 bases, with 8 bases between the two germline ends. The V gene's germline CDR1 is MNHEY and CDR2 SVGAGI. The CDR3 contains 16 residues. CDR3: CASSYRQSSYNSPLHF. The CDR3 nucleotides read TGTGCCAGCAGTTACCGACAGAGCTCCTATAATTCACCCCTCCACTTT.

This clonotype was seen a handful of times. The gene calls are TRBV30 and TRBJ2-3; no firm D call. The CDR3 extends over 11 amino acids. V was trimmed by 0 bases and J by 4 bases, leaving 2 bases between them. Germline V gene sequence: CDR1 GTSNPN, CDR2 SVGIG (reference sequence). CDR3 coding DNA: TGTGCCTGGAGTGTTTCAGATACGCAGTATTTT. It specifies CAWSVSDTQYF. Combining the CDR3 with reference TRBV30 and TRBJ2-3 gives the whole variable domain SQTIHQWPATLVQPVGSPLSLECTVEGTSNPNLYWYRQAAGRGLQLLFYSVGIGQISSEVPQNLSASRPQDRQFILSSKKLLLSDSGFYLCAWSVSDTQYFGPGTRLTVL.

This chain uses TRBV7-2 with TRBJ1-6; TRBD1 agrees at 9 bases. Germline V gives CDR1 SGHTA, CDR2 FQGNSA. Losses at the gene ends were 4 bases for V and 7 bases for J; bases not matched to a gene: 8. This CDR3 has 16 residues. The CDR3 here is CASSSDRGTRNSPLHF. The CDR3 DNA is TGTGCCAGCAGCTCGGACAGGGGAACAAGGAATTCACCCCTCCACTTT.

This clonotype was detected a few times. J is TRBJ1-6 and V is TRBV2; TRBD1 agrees at 8 bases. Per the germline V gene, CDR1 is SNHLY and CDR2 is FYNNEI. V lost 1 base to trimming and J lost 6 bases; unmatched junction nucleotides: 5. The CDR3 contains 16 residues. The CDR3 loop reads CASSEGGRGPNSPLHF. The CDR3 bases are TGTGCCAGCAGTGAAGGCGGCAGGGGGCCTAATTCACCCCTCCACTTT.

CDR3 sequence (DNA): TGTGCCACCAGTGATTCCCCCGGGGATACCAGGAATGAGCAGTTCTTC. It translates to CATSDSPGDTRNEQFF. The chain is built from TRBV24-1 and TRBJ2-1; D perhaps matches TRBD2 (5 bases). Deletions cut 2 bases from V and 7 bases from J, with 17 bases between. From germline, CDR1 is KGHDR and CDR2 SFDVKD. The CDR3 is 16 amino acids.

The chain has TRBV4-1 and TRBJ2-7, with 8 bases that match TRBD1. Germline CDR1 is MGHRA and CDR2 is YSYEKL. The CDR3 runs to 16 residues. The ends lost 3 bases at V and 3 bases at J; junction bases unmatched: 10. The DNA of the CDR3 is TGCGCCAGCAGCCACCCGACAGGACAGGGTGGCTACGAGCAGTACTTC. Amino acids: CASSHPTGQGGYEQYF.

The CDR3 region is CASSQGFRNTQYF. For the CDR3, the DNA is TGCGCCAGCAGCCAGGGATTCCGAAATACGCAGTATTTT. The gene calls are TRBV4-3 and TRBJ2-3; D remains unclear. V was clipped by 3 bases and J by 7 bases, with 11 bases between them. The CDR3 covers 13 residues. Germline-derived CDR1 and CDR2 are LGHNA and YSLEER.

The J gene is TRBJ2-1, the V gene TRBV27, with TRBD1 matching 9 bases. V shed 7 bases and J 2 bases; nucleotides not matched to a gene: 6. The CDR3 is 15 amino acids. CDR1 is MNHEY, CDR2 SMNVEV, per germline (reference sequence). CDR3 sequence reads: CASTFTGGAYNEQFF. CDR3 DNA: TGTGCCAGCACCTTCACAGGGGGCGCCTACAATGAGCAGTTCTTC.